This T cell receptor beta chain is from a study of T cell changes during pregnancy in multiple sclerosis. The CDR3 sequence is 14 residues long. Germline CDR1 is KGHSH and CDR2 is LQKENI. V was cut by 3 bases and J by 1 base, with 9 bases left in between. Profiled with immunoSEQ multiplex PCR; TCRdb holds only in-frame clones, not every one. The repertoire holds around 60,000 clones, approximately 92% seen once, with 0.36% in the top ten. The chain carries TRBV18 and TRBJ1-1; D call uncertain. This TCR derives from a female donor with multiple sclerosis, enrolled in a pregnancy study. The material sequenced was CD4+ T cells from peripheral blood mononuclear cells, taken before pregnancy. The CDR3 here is CASSPNSGNTEAFF. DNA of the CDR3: TGTGCCAGCTCACCGAATTCGGGGAACACTGAAGCTTTCTTT.